This TCR beta chain was captured by sequencing in a study of blood T cell repertoires in COVID-19. For the study at large: Acute and convalescent COVID-19 samples came from the United States, Italy and Spain.

Per the original methods: Estimated nucleated cell counts came from reference gene primer amplification. Sequenced by immunoSEQ multiplex PCR; TCRdb stores in-frame clones only, minus some. V and J calls and clone size are those listed in that table; D and trimming were worked out from the DNA. The table includes tens of thousands of clones, roughly 86% detected once. This CDR3 region has 13 residues. The V and J ends lost 1 base and 3 bases respectively, with 4 bases between them. Looked up from germline, CDR1 is MNHEY and CDR2 is SVGAGI. The chain uses TRBV6-5 and TRBJ1-5; D gene ambiguous. The receptor's source is a human donor in a cohort sampled during active COVID-19. The specimen was peripheral blood. CDR3 region: CASSYLYNQPQHF. Written as DNA, the CDR3 is TGTGCCAGCAGTTACTTATACAATCAGCCCCAGCATTTT.